This TCR beta chain was retrieved from a study of cytomegalovirus exposure and HLA in healthy donors. Overall study: In terms of ancestry, the Caucasian-associated cluster contained about 80% of the 350 to 450 genotyped donors. General study points: Relative to the roughly 690-donor mean, N-insertions were reportedly fewer in an Asian-associated ancestry cluster in a later analysis. Among the CMV-associated chains, a few were confirmed in vitro as specific for CMV antigens. According to the study, some 160 TCR beta chains were cytomegalovirus-associated.

Trimming stripped 6 bases from V and 5 bases from J, with 7 bases between. Germline values: CDR1 MNHNY, CDR2 SVGAGI (reference sequence). The CDR3 has 11 amino acids. For this clone: Its antigen is undetermined.

Both 60 Vbeta primers and 13 Jbeta primers went into the PCR. Method: immunoSEQ multiplex PCR; TCRdb's copy keeps in-frame clones and lacks some. This sample carries more than 150,000 clones, around 80% of them seen once, and the ten largest clones take roughly 1.4%. This receptor was obtained from a girl aged 5-17 years in good health and CMV-seropositive. Input material: PBMCs. The J gene is TRBJ1-2, the V gene TRBV6-6; D uncertain. Here the CDR3 DNA reads TGTGCCAGCAGCCCTATGTATGGCTACACCTTC. This encodes CASSPMYGYTF.